The next 13 T cell receptor beta chains were all read from a single sample in a study of technical replicates of blood from a handful of donors. The method was immunoSEQ multiplex PCR; TCRdb's version includes in-frame clones alone and lacks a portion of them. The sample carries approximately 90,000 clones, 95% recorded once. Sequencing used T cells isolated from PBMCs. The receptors here all came from a human donor in good health.

The gene calls are TRBV18 and TRBJ2-7; D is possibly TRBD1 (6 bases). Trimming cost V 2 bases and J 5 bases, with 22 bases left between them. This CDR3 has 17 residues. Germline CDR1 and CDR2: KGHSH and LQKENI. The CDR3 spells CASSPYRQGGAVDEQYF. In DNA form, the CDR3 reads TGTGCCAGCTCACCATATCGGCAAGGGGGAGCCGTGGACGAGCAGTACTTC.

The DNA of the CDR3 is TGTGCCAGCAAACTAGCGGGCGAGGATGAGCAGTTCTTC. Amino acids: CASKLAGEDEQFF. The chain uses TRBV2 and TRBJ2-1; 9 positions match TRBD2. Germline CDR1 is SNHLY and CDR2 is FYNNEI. After removal of 7 bases from V and 8 bases from J, the junction contained 6 bases not matched to a gene. The CDR3 has 13 amino acids.

V and J are TRBV21-1 and TRBJ2-5; the D call TRBD1 from the table was never checked on the DNA. TRBV21-1 is tagged as a pseudogene. This CDR3 is built from 12 residues. CDR3 loop: CASCRQKETQYF. Written as DNA, the CDR3 is TGTGCCAGCTGTAGACAGAAAGAGACCCAGTACTTC.

The DNA for the CDR3 is TGTGCCAGCACCGTTAGCAACGAGCAGTACTTC. It is translated as CASTVSNEQYF. This chain connects TRBV2 to TRBJ2-7; D unclear. The V gene lost 7 bases and the J gene lost 5 bases, with 9 bases spanning the gap. The CDR3 totals 11 residues. Germline CDR1 reads SNHLY; CDR2 reads FYNNEI.

The chain joins TRBV11-2 to TRBJ1-1, with D tentatively TRBD1 (6 bases). V lost 5 bases, J lost 3 bases, and 10 bases lay in between. The germline gives CDR1 SGHAT, CDR2 FQNNGV. There are 13 residues in the CDR3. The CDR3 bases are TGTGCCAGCAGCAGACAGGCCTACACTGAAGCTTTCTTT. As protein: CASSRQAYTEAFF.

The chain combines TRBV5-6 with TRBJ1-1; D not certain. The CDR3 contains 15 residues. V was cut by 4 bases and J by 1 base, with 14 bases left in between. Germline V gene data show CDR1 as SGHDT and CDR2 as YYEEEE. The chain's CDR3 is CASSLKRSRNTEAFF. Here the CDR3 DNA reads TGTGCCAGCAGCCTAAAGAGGTCACGGAACACTGAAGCTTTCTTT.

The V gene is TRBV19, the J gene TRBJ2-5; weak D call: TRBD1 (5 bases). V was cut by 5 bases and J by 1 base, with 14 bases left in between. The CDR3 covers 15 residues. Per the germline V gene, CDR1 is LNHDA and CDR2 is SQIVND (reference sequence). The CDR3 reads CASSPIQESQETQYF. In nucleotides, the CDR3 is TGTGCCAGTAGTCCAATACAGGAAAGCCAAGAGACCCAGTACTTC.

The chain couples TRBV4-1 to TRBJ2-3, with a tentative D call TRBD1 (6 bases). The CDR3 consists of 15 residues. CDR1 is MGHRA, CDR2 YSYEKL, per germline. Trimming took off 4 bases at V and 3 bases at J, with 14 bases between the two ends. Written as DNA, the CDR3 is TGCGCCAGCAGCCTCAGGACAGACAGGACAGATACGCAGTATTTT. Translating gives CASSLRTDRTDTQYF.

The rearrangement links TRBV27 to TRBJ1-5; 9 positions agree with TRBD1. From germline, CDR1 is MNHEY and CDR2 SMNVEV (reference sequence). The CDR3 runs to 16 residues. Trimming at V came to 4 bases and at J to 4 bases, leaving 8 bases not matched to a gene. The CDR3 spells CASSSLGTGRNQPQHF. CDR3 nucleotide sequence: TGTGCCAGCAGTTCCCTTGGGACAGGGCGTAATCAGCCCCAGCATTTT.

This chain connects TRBV28 to TRBJ2-2; D call uncertain. Per the germline V gene, CDR1 is MDHEN and CDR2 is SYDVKM. This CDR3 has 13 amino acids. Trimming left V 2 bases short and J 6 bases short, with 7 bases between. In nucleotides, the CDR3 is TGTGCCAGCAGTTTAGGGCGCTCCGGGGAGCTGTTTTTT. Its translation: CASSLGRSGELFF.

The CDR3, as DNA: TGTGCCAGCAGTGAGATTCCAGGGTTGAATCAGCCCCAGCATTTT. Translating it yields CASSEIPGLNQPQHF. The gene calls are TRBV2 and TRBJ1-5, with D perhaps TRBD1 (5 bases). The germline V gene has CDR1 SNHLY and CDR2 FYNNEI. The ends were cut back, 3 bases at V and 4 bases at J, with 13 bases in the middle. The length of the CDR3 is 15 residues.

This clone turned up a few times. Other DNA sequences from this sample encode an identical CDR3 as well. The gene calls are TRBV7-3 and TRBJ1-1; perhaps TRBD1 as D (6 bases). V was shortened by 3 bases and J by 1 base, with 6 bases between the two germline ends. The CDR3 contains 13 residues. Germline loops: CDR1 SGHTA, CDR2 FQGTGA. CDR3 DNA sequence: TGTGCCAGCAGCTTGGGACAGAACACTGAAGCTTTCTTT. This codes for CASSLGQNTEAFF.

This chain uses TRBV11-2 with TRBJ2-3, with 12 positions matching TRBD2. Germline loops: CDR1 SGHAT, CDR2 FQNNGV. J lost 0 bases, V lost 5 bases, and 6 bases had no gene match. This CDR3 comprises 17 residues. CDR3: CASSPWTSGESTDTQYF. CDR3 sequence (DNA): TGTGCCAGCAGCCCTTGGACTAGCGGGGAAAGCACAGATACGCAGTATTTT.